The subject of this entry is one TCR beta chain. What it binds is unknown. This entry belongs to a study of CD8 T cells in Susac syndrome. Sequencing of TCR beta was performed on blood CD8+ and CD4+ T cells. While serving as controls, healthy donors were matched for age and sex. TEMRA cells were FACS-enriched, with CD8+ and CD4+ T cells isolated negatively. Study-level findings and limits: That the number of individuals in its TCR sequencing and HLA analysis was relatively small was acknowledged by the study.

Germline V lookup: CDR1 SQVTM, CDR2 ANQGSEA. V dropped 6 bases and J dropped 7 bases, with 18 bases sitting between them. There are 13 residues in the CDR3. Random hexamers served to reverse transcribe roughly 0.5 to 1 ug RNA. TCRdb used MiXCR to reprocess the immunoSEQ multiplex PCR reads, holding one entry per CDR3 protein. The sample holds roughly 130,000 distinct CDR3 sequences; about 95% are singletons and the top ten take around 0.12%. The sample taken for sequencing was CD4+ T cells from PBMCs. The chain recombines TRBV29-1 with TRBJ2-5; D is tentatively TRBD1 or TRBD2 (5 bases each). The receptor was derived from a human donor in good health. CDR3 loop: CSVRNQGPGTQYF. CDR3 nucleotide sequence: TGCAGCGTCCGAAATCAGGGACCGGGGACCCAGTACTTC.